This TCR beta chain was sequenced in a study of blood T cell repertoires in COVID-19. About the study: Collection of acute and convalescent COVID-19 samples took place in the United States, Italy and Spain.

This table comes from immunoSEQ multiplex PCR, and its TCRdb copy is limited to in-frame clones, with some not included. Of about 280,000 clones in the sample, approximately 83% were seen once. Trimming shortened V by 5 bases and J by 1 base, and 18 bases separated the two germline ends. CDR1 and CDR2 (germline): MDHEN, SYDVKM. The CDR3 spans 17 residues. This clone occurred a few times. The rearrangement links TRBV28 to TRBJ2-1; D perhaps matches TRBD2 (5 bases). Sample: peripheral blood. This TCR was recovered from a human donor in a cohort sampled during active COVID-19. The CDR3 sequence is CASSPRSSGMSYNEQFF. The CDR3 DNA sequence: TGTGCCAGCAGTCCCCGCTCCAGCGGTATGTCCTACAATGAGCAGTTCTTC.